This T cell receptor (beta chain) came from a study of OX40 agonist ivuxolimab in advanced cancers. Turning to the overall study: The costimulatory receptor OX40 (CD134) was targeted by ivuxolimab, a fully human IgG2 agonistic monoclonal antibody. The dose-escalation cohort was almost 85% male with a mean age of about 54 years, ranging from roughly 23 to 80. The point of sequencing TCRbeta in the periphery was to test whether ivuxolimab changed TCR sequence diversity and drove clonal T-cell expansion. Among the roughly 54 dose-escalation patients, around 20 had hepatocellular carcinoma, some 15 melanoma, 9 renal cell carcinoma and 9 head and neck cancer. Partial responses occurred in three dose-escalation patients, of whom one had hepatocellular carcinoma and two had cutaneous melanoma. The monotherapy dose-escalation portion (N of about 49 patients) of the phase I ivuxolimab trial is reported in the paper. Prior anti-PD-1, anti-PD-L1 or anti-CTLA-4 therapy was permitted, and checkpoint inhibitors had been received by about two fifths of dose-escalation patients. Intravenous ivuxolimab was administered to patients every 2 weeks at six dose levels: 0.01, 0.1, 0.3, 1.5, 3 and 10 mg/kg.

CDR1 MDHEN and CDR2 SYDVKM were looked up in the germline V gene. From the cysteine through the phenylalanine, the CDR3 covers 14 amino acids. Left in the record is the CDR3 DNA by itself, 42 bases read in frame from the first base. Deletion took 5 bases off V and 8 bases off J, with a span of 18 bases between the germline ends. For sequencing of the TCRbeta CDR3 region, genomic DNA was extracted from the sorted cells. The immunoSEQ Assay was used to sequence the TCRbeta CDR3 regions. In TCRdb, the immuneACCESS table is reduced to in-frame sequences with V and J assigned. These tables do not hold every clone; where another copy was compared, an unresolved V gene accounts for under half, and the others remain unexplained. The table for this sample lists about 51,000 clones; approximately 80% of them were counted only once. Roughly 2% of the sample is held by the ten biggest clonotypes. Patients with a history of autoimmune disease or receiving systemic immunosuppression were excluded from the trial. In every dose cohort, peripheral blood was drawn for TCR sequencing at baseline, cycle 4 day 1, and cycle 7 day 1. Samples came from an open-label, multicenter, first-in-human phase I dose-escalation trial of ivuxolimab. Adults with locally advanced or metastatic melanoma, renal cell carcinoma, hepatocellular carcinoma or head and neck squamous cell carcinoma were enrolled in the trial. Before TCR sequencing, CD4+ T cells and CD8+ T cells were sorted from peripheral blood as separate populations.

Results the study describes overall, beyond this receptor: Which antigens the clonally expanded peripheral T cells were specific for was not determined. At doses of 0.1 to 3.0 mg/kg, clonal expansion of both CD4+ and CD8+ blood T cells was observed from baseline to week 6. In the 0.1-3.0 mg/kg groups, partial responders were among the patients with the lowest normalized peripheral clonal expansion, particularly in CD8+ T cells. On average, CD8+ T cells showed more expanded clones than CD4+ T cells after ivuxolimab. Low levels of normalized T-cell clonal expansion were also seen in some patients who did not respond.

Turning to this clone: The antigen it recognizes is unknown. No much larger clone is present one base from it, and per-base qualities are unavailable.

Specimen: CD4+ or CD8+ T cells sorted from blood, collected in a trial of the OX40 agonist ivuxolimab. The receptor comes from an adult with an advanced solid tumor such as melanoma, head and neck, liver or kidney cancer. This chain is built from TRBV28 and TRBJ1-1; perhaps TRBD1 is the D gene, with 5 bases matching. The sequenced DNA: TGTGCCAGCAGTCCTCTAGGGGCCGGCAGGGAAGCTTTCTTT. This encodes CASSPLGAGREAFF.